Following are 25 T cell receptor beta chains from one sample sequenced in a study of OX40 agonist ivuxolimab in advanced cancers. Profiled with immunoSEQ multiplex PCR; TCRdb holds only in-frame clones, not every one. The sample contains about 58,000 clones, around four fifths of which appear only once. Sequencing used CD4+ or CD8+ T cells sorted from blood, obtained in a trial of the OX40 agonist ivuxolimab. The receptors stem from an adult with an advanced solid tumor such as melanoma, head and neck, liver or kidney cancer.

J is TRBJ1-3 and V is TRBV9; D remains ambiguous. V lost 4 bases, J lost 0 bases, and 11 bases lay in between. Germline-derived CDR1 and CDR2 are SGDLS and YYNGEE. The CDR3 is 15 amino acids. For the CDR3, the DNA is TGTGCCAGCAGCCCTAGCCCGGACTCTGGAAACACCATATATTTT. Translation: CASSPSPDSGNTIYF.

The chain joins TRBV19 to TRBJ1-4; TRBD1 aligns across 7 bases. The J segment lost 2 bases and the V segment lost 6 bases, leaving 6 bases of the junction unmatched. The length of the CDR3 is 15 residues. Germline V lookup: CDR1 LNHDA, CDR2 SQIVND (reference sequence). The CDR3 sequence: CASSLGTVTNEKLFF. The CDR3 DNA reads TGTGCCAGTAGCCTCGGGACAGTGACTAATGAAAAACTGTTTTTT.

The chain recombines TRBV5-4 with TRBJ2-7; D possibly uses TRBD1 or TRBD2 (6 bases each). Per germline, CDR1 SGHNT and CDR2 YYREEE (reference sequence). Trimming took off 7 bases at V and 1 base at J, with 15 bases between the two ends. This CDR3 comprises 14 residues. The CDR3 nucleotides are TGTGCCAGCTTCGCCGGGGGCCGGTCCTACGAGCAGTACTTC. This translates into CASFAGGRSYEQYF.

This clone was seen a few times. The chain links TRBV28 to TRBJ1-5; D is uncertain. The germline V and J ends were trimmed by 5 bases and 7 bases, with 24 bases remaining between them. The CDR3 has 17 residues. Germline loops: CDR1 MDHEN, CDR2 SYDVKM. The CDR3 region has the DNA TGTGCCAGCAGTCCCGACCCCTGGAACGGAATATACCAGCCCCAGCATTTT. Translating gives CASSPDPWNGIYQPQHF.

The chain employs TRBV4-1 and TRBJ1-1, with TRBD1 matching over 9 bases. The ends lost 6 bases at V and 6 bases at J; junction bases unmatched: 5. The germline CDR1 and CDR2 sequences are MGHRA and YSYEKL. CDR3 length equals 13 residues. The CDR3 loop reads CASSPTGGSEAFF. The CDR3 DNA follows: TGCGCCAGCAGTCCTACAGGGGGCTCTGAAGCTTTCTTT.

CDR3 region: CASSHMGLAADTQYF. In DNA, the CDR3 is TGTGCCAGCAGCCATATGGGACTAGCTGCAGATACGCAGTATTTT. This chain connects TRBV5-4 to TRBJ2-3, with 9 bases that match TRBD2. Trimming cost V 4 bases and J 4 bases; bases outside gene matches: 7. Germline V lookup: CDR1 SGHNT, CDR2 YYREEE (reference sequence). The CDR3 length is 15 residues.

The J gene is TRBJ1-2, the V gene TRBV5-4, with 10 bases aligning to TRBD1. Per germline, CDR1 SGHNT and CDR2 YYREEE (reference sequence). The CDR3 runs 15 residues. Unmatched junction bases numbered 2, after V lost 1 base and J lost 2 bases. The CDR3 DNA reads TGTGCCAGCAGCTTGACGGGACAGGGGAACTATGGCTACACCTTC. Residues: CASSLTGQGNYGYTF.

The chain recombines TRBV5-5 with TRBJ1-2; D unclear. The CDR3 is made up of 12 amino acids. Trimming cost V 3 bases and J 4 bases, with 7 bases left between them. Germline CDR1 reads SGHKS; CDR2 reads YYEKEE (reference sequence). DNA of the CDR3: TGTGCCAGCAGCTCGCGGGCCTATGGCTACACCTTC. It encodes CASSSRAYGYTF.

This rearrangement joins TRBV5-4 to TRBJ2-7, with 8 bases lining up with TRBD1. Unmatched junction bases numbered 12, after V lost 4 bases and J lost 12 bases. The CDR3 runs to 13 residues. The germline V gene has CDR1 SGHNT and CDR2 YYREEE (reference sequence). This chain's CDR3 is CASSPIGDRMRYF. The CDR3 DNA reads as TGTGCCAGCAGCCCAATAGGGGACAGGATGAGGTACTTC.

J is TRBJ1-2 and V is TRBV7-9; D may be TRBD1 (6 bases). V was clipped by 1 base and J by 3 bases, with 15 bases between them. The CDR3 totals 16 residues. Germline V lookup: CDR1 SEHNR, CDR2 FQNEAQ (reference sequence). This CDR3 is CASSLGSAGAYYGYTF. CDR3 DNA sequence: TGTGCCAGCAGCTTAGGGTCGGCAGGGGCCTACTATGGCTACACCTTC.

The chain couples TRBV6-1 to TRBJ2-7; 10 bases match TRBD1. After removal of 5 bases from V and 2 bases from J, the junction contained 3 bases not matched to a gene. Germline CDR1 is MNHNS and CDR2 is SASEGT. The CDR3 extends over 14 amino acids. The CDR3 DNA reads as TGTGCCAGCAGTTATGGACAGGGGGCCTACGAGCAGTACTTC. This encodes CASSYGQGAYEQYF.

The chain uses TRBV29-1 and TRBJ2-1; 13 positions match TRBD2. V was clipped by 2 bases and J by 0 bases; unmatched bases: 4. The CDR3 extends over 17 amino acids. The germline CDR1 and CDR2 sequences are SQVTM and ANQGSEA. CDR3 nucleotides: TGCAGCGTTGAAACACTAGCGGGGGGGAGCTCCTACAATGAGCAGTTCTTC. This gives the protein CSVETLAGGSSYNEQFF.

CDR3 sequence: CSVSGTANSYEQYF. The CDR3, as DNA: TGCAGCGTTAGTGGGACAGCAAACTCCTACGAGCAGTACTTC. This rearrangement joins TRBV29-1 to TRBJ2-7, with 7 bases identical to TRBD1. Germline lookup yields CDR1 SQVTM and CDR2 ANQGSEA. The CDR3 is 14 residues long. After removal of 5 bases from V and 0 bases from J, the junction contained 7 bases not matched to a gene.

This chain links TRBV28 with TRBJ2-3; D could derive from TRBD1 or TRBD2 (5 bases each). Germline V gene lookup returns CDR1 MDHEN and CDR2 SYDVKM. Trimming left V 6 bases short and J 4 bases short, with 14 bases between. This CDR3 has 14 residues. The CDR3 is CASSLGRGADTQYF. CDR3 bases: TGTGCCAGCAGCTTAGGGAGAGGGGCAGATACGCAGTATTTT.

CDR3 sequence: CASSLSLGGTIYF. Written as DNA, the CDR3 is TGTGCCAGCAGCTTGTCCCTCGGAGGCACCATATATTTT. The rearrangement joins TRBV7-9 to TRBJ1-3, with D hard to call. This CDR3 comprises 13 residues. Germline V CDR1 and CDR2: SEHNR, FQNEAQ (reference sequence). V shed 3 bases and J shed 9 bases, with 12 bases lying between them.

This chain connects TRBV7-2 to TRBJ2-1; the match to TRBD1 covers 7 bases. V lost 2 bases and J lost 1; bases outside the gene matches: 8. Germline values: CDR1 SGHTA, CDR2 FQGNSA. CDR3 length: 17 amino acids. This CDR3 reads CASSLKGAALSYNEQFF. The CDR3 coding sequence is TGTGCCAGCAGCTTAAAGGGGGCAGCGCTGTCCTACAATGAGCAGTTCTTC.

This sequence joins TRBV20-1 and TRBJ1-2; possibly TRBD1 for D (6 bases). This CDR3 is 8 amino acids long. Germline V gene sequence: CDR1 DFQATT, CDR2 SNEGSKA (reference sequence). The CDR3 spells CRGGGYTF. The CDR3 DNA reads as TGCCGTGGGGGCGGCTACACCTTC.

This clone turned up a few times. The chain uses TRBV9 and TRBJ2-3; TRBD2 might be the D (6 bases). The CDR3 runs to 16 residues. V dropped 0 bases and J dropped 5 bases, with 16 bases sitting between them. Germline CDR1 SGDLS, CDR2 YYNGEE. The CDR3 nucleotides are TGTGCCAGCAGCGTAGCTGGAGGGGCCCCGGGAGATACGCAGTATTTT. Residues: CASSVAGGAPGDTQYF.

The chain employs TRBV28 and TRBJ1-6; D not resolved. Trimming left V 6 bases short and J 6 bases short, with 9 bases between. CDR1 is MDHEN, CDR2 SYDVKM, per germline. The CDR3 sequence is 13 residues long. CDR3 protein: CASSGWSNSPLHF. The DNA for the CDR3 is TGTGCCAGCAGCGGGTGGAGTAATTCACCCCTCCACTTT. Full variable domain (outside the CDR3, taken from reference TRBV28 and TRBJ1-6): DVKVTQSSRYLVKRTGEKVFLECVQDMDHENMFWYRQDPGLGLRLIYFSYDVKMKEKGDIPEGYSVSREKKERFSLILESASTNQTSMYLCASSGWSNSPLHFGNGTRLTVT.

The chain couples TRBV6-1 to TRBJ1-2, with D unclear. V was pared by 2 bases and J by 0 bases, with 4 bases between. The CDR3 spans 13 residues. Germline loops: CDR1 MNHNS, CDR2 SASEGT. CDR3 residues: CASSEQANYGYTF. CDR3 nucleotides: TGTGCCAGCAGTGAACAAGCTAACTATGGCTACACCTTC.

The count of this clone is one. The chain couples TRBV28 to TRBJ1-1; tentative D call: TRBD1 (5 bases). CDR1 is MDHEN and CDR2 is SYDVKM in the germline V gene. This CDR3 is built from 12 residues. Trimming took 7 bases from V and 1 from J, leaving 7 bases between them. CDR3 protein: CASNDRNTEAFF. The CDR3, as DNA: TGTGCCAGCAATGACAGGAACACTGAAGCTTTCTTT.

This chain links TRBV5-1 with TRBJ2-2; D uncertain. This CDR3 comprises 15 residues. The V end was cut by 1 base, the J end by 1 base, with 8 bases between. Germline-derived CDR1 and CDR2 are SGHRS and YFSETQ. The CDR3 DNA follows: TGCGCCAGCAGCTTGCGGGCAGAGAACACCGGGGAGCTGTTTTTT. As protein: CASSLRAENTGELFF. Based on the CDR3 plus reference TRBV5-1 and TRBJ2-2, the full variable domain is KAGVTQTPRYLIKTRGQQVTLSCSPISGHRSVSWYQQTPGQGLQFLFEYFSETQRNKGNFPGRFSGRQFSNSRSEMNVSTLELGDSALYLCASSLRAENTGELFFGEGSRLTVL.

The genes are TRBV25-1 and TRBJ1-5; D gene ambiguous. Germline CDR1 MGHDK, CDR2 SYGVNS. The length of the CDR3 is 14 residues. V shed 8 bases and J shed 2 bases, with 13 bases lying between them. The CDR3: CASRGQVGNQPQHF. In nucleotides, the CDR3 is TGTGCCAGCCGTGGGCAGGTTGGCAATCAGCCCCAGCATTTT.

The CDR3 loop reads CASSEFRNTEAFF. CDR3 bases: TGTGCCAGCAGTGAATTTAGGAACACTGAAGCTTTCTTT. V usage is TRBV25-1 and J usage is TRBJ1-1; D unresolved. CDR1 is MGHDK, CDR2 SYGVNS, per germline. The CDR3 runs to 13 residues. The ends were cut back, 1 base at V and 1 base at J, with 4 bases in the middle.

The CDR3 region is CASGQADKNNEQFF. CDR3 sequence (DNA): TGTGCCTCTGGCCAGGCGGACAAAAACAATGAGCAGTTCTTC. V and J are TRBV28 and TRBJ2-1; D might be TRBD1 (5 bases). The CDR3 extends over 14 amino acids. Germline V gives CDR1 MDHEN, CDR2 SYDVKM. Trimming removed 11 bases from V and 5 bases from J, with 19 bases in between.